Below are 13 T cell receptor beta chains sequenced from a single sample in a study of T-cell reconstitution after alpha-beta-depleted transplantation in children. Unique molecular identifiers were built into the TCRbeta library. TCRdb redid the calling of the PCR reads with MiXCR, one entry per CDR3 protein. Of 450,000 to 600,000 distinct CDR3 sequences listed, 18% are singletons. This sample comprised PBMCs from the stem cell graft donor, obtained from the stem cell graft. Every receptor here comes from a human donor who donated a stem cell graft to a child with acute lymphoblastic leukemia.

The chain joins TRBV6-2 or TRBV6-3 to TRBJ2-7, with 8 bases identical to TRBD1. The CDR3 is 14 amino acids. Germline CDR1 reads MNHEY; CDR2 reads SVGEGT. Trimming removed 6 bases from V and 6 bases from J; junction bases left unmatched: 10. The CDR3 nucleotides read TGTGCCAGCAGACGGACAGGGCAGATTCGCGAGCAGTACTTC. Translating it yields CASRRTGQIREQYF.

This clonotype was seen a few times. In DNA, the CDR3 is TGTGCCAGTAGTACCTATCTTGGGGAAGATGAGCAGTTCTTC. This codes for CASSTYLGEDEQFF. This chain joins TRBV19 and TRBJ2-1; no clear D. This CDR3 spans 14 amino acids. V was clipped by 4 bases and J by 8 bases, with 15 bases between them. Per the germline V gene, CDR1 is LNHDA and CDR2 is SQIVND (reference sequence).

The rearrangement joins TRBV9 to TRBJ1-1; D call uncertain. The CDR3 runs to 15 residues. Germline CDR1 and CDR2: SGDLS and YYNGEE. V lost 2 bases and J lost 0, with 11 bases in between. CDR3 sequence: CASSVTGYMNTEAFF. The CDR3 DNA sequence: TGTGCCAGCAGCGTCACGGGATACATGAACACTGAAGCTTTCTTT.

Only a few counts were recorded for this clonotype. The chain combines TRBV5-1 with TRBJ2-2; TRBD1 might be the D (8 bases). Trimming shortened V by 7 bases and J by 3 bases, and 25 bases separated the two germline ends. This CDR3 comprises 18 residues. Germline V gene lookup returns CDR1 SGHRS and CDR2 YFSETQ. The DNA for the CDR3 is TGCGCCAGCTGTGGAGACCAGGGGGCGGGGGCCTACACCGGGGAGCTGTTTTTT. Translating gives CASCGDQGAGAYTGELFF. The full variable domain, in which reference TRBV5-1 and TRBJ2-2 provide the parts outside the CDR3, is KAGVTQTPRYLIKTRGQQVTLSCSPISGHRSVSWYQQTPGQGLQFLFEYFSETQRNKGNFPGRFSGRQFSNSRSEMNVSTLELGDSALYLCASCGDQGAGAYTGELFFGEGSRLTVL.

This clonotype was observed a few times. The DNA for the CDR3 is TGTGCCAGCAGCCTATCCTTTGGACTAGCGGCCTACGAGCAGTACTTC. Residues: CASSLSFGLAAYEQYF. J is TRBJ2-7 and V is TRBV7-2, with 10 nucleotides matching TRBD2. The CDR3 contains 16 residues. Germline loops: CDR1 SGHTA, CDR2 FQGNSA. J was trimmed by 2 bases and V by 5 bases; bases with no gene match: 9.

V gene TRBV6-5 combines with J gene TRBJ1-4; 7 bases line up with TRBD1. The germline gives CDR1 MNHEY, CDR2 SVGAGI. The CDR3 has 16 amino acids. Germline trimming cut 4 bases from V and 4 bases from J; bases unmatched to any gene: 9. The DNA of the CDR3 is TGTGCCAGCAGTTCCTTCGGACAGGCGATTAATGAAAAACTGTTTTTT. Protein product: CASSSFGQAINEKLFF.

In its sample, this clonotype was seen a few times. DNA for the CDR3: TGTGCCAGCTCACCACTGAGGGGAATGGGAGAGACCCAGTACTTC. Protein: CASSPLRGMGETQYF. The chain recombines TRBV18 with TRBJ2-5; perhaps D is TRBD1 or TRBD2 (5 bases each). The V end lost 1 base, the J end lost 4 bases, and 13 bases lay between the germline ends. This CDR3 has 15 amino acids. The germline V gene has CDR1 KGHSH and CDR2 LQKENI.

The rearrangement joins TRBV5-1 to TRBJ2-4; D could derive from TRBD1 or TRBD2 (5 bases each). This CDR3 has 20 residues. V was pared by 4 bases and J by 0 bases, with 26 bases between. Germline lookup yields CDR1 SGHRS and CDR2 YFSETQ. The DNA of the CDR3 is TGCGCCAGCAGCCCCCTTGTAACGGGGCGAGGAGCTCTAGCCAAAAACATTCAGTACTTC. It codes for CASSPLVTGRGALAKNIQYF.

There are a few counts of this clonotype. The rearrangement uses TRBV12-3 or TRBV12-4 and TRBJ2-1, with 7 bases that match TRBD2. The trim removed 1 base at V and 5 bases at J, leaving 8 bases unmatched. The CDR3 is 16 amino acids. The CDR3, as DNA: TGTGCCAGCAGTTTAGGGACTAGAAAGGGCCACAATGAGCAGTTCTTC. This codes for CASSLGTRKGHNEQFF.

This clonotype was detected only a few times. J is TRBJ2-7 and V is TRBV4-1, with 7 bases matching TRBD1. V shed 6 bases and J 3 bases; nucleotides not matched to a gene: 5. CDR3 length: 13 residues. Per the germline V gene, CDR1 is MGHRA and CDR2 is YSYEKL. CDR3: CASRNGQDYEQYF. The CDR3 DNA reads as TGCGCCAGCAGGAACGGACAGGACTACGAGCAGTACTTC.

This clonotype was counted a few times. This chain uses TRBV5-6 with TRBJ2-5; 10 bases map to TRBD2. CDR1 SGHDT and CDR2 YYEEEE come from the germline V gene. J was trimmed by 4 bases and V by 4 bases; bases with no gene match: 7. The CDR3 loop spans 15 amino acids. Written as DNA, the CDR3 is TGTGCCAGCAGCCCGGGACTAGCGCCCACAGAGACCCAGTACTTC. Amino acid sequence: CASSPGLAPTETQYF.

The chain employs TRBV7-9 and TRBJ2-1; D unclear. Germline V gene lookup returns CDR1 SEHNR and CDR2 FQNEAQ (reference sequence). V shed 8 bases and J shed 0 bases, with 8 bases lying between them. The CDR3 has 13 residues. CDR3 sequence (DNA): TGTGCCAGCGAGGAAAGCTCCTACAATGAGCAGTTCTTC. This gives the protein CASEESSYNEQFF.

This clonotype was seen a handful of times. This chain uses TRBV7-9 with TRBJ2-7; 15 nucleotides align to TRBD2. CDR1 SEHNR and CDR2 FQNEAQ come from the germline V gene (reference sequence). The CDR3 has 15 amino acids. Germline trimming cut 3 bases from V and 6 bases from J; bases unmatched to any gene: 3. CDR3 protein: CASSFPGLAGGEQYF. As DNA, the CDR3 is TGTGCCAGCAGCTTTCCGGGACTAGCGGGAGGCGAGCAGTACTTC.